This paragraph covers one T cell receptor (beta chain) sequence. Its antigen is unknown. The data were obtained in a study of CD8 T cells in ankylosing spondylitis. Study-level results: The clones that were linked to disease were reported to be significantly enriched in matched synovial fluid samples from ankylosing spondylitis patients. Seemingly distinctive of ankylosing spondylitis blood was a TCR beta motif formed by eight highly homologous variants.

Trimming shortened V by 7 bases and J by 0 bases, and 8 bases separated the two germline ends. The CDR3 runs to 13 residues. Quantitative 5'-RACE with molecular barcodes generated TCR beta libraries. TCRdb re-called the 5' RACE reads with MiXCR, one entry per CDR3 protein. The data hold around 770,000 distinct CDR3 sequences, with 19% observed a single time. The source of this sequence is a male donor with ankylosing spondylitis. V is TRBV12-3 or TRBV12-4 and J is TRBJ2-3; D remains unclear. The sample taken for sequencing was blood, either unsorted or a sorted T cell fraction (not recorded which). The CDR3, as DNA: TGTGCCAGCAAACCCTATAGCACAGATACGCAGTATTTT. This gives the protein CASKPYSTDTQYF.